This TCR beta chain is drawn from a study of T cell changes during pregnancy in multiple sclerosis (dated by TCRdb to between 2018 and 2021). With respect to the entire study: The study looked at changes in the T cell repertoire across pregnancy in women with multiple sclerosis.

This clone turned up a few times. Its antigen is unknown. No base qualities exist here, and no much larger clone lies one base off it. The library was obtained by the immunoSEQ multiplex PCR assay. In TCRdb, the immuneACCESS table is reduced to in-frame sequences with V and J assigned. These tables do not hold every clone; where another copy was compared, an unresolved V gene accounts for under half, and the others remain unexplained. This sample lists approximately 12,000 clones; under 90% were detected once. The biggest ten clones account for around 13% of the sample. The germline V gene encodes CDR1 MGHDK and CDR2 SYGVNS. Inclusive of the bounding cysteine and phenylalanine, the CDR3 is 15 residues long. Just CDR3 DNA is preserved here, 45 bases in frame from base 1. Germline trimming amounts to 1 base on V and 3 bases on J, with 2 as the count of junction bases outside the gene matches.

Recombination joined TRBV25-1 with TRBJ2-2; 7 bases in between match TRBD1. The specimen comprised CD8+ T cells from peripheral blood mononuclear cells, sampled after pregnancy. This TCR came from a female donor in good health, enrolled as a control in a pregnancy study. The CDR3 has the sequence CASSESDRDTGELFF. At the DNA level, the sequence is TGTGCCAGCAGTGAATCCGACAGGGACACCGGGGAGCTGTTTTTT.